This is a list of T cell receptor beta chains from one sample in a study of shared clonotypes between healthy human individuals. Some clones are missing from TCRdb's copy, which holds only in-frame ones; the method was immunoSEQ multiplex PCR. This sample has over 2,000,000 clones, with 93% found just once. Sequences were obtained from naive CD8+ T cells from PBMCs. The receptor source for this set is a man aged 18 to 29 in good health. Some clones in this sample may be carry-over from other donors' samples. The CDR3 runs from the conserved cysteine through the conserved F or W. D genes are given only for firm matches. Not all rows give a size; the values are once, few, many and, for expanded clones, a class.

j_gene | abundance | v_gene | d_gene | CDR3aa | CDR3nt
TRBJ1-1 | NA | TRBV6-1 | NA | CASRKTVMNTEAFF | TGTGCCAGCAGAAAGACAGTCATGAACACTGAAGCTTTCTTT
TRBJ2-1 | NA | TRBV27 | TRBD2 | CASSESGRNEQFF | TGTGCCAGCAGTGAGAGCGGGAGGAATGAGCAGTTCTTC
TRBJ2-1 | NA | TRBV19 | TRBD2 | CASSISSGRVNEQFF | TGTGCCAGTAGTATATCTAGCGGGAGGGTCAATGAGCAGTTCTTC
TRBJ1-5 | NA | TRBV7-8 | NA | CASSSGGRLGQPQHF | TGTGCCAGCAGCTCCGGGGGCCGGTTGGGGCAGCCCCAGCATTTT
TRBJ2-3 | NA | TRBV11-2 | NA | CASSLGPYTDTQYF | TGTGCCAGCAGCTTAGGCCCCTACACAGATACGCAGTATTTT
TRBJ2-7 | NA | TRBV10-2 | NA | CASSESGDWTSYEQYF | TGCGCCAGCAGTGAGTCCGGAGACTGGACATCCTACGAGCAGTACTTC
TRBJ2-1 | NA | TRBV19 | TRBD2 | CASSRAGVFGNEQFF | TGTGCCAGTAGTAGAGCGGGAGTGTTCGGCAATGAGCAGTTCTTC
TRBJ2-1 | NA | TRBV27 | NA | CASSHPWGSYNEQFF | TGTGCCAGCAGCCATCCCTGGGGCTCCTACAATGAGCAGTTCTTC
TRBJ2-7 | NA | TRBV4-1 | NA | CASSQEGTSTYEQYF | TGCGCCAGCAGCCAAGAGGGGACTTCCACCTACGAGCAGTACTTC
TRBJ2-5 | once | TRBV27 | TRBD2 | CASSPLVGGGETQYF | TGTGCCAGCAGCCCATTAGTTGGGGGAGGGGAGACCCAGTACTTC
TRBJ2-2 | NA | TRBV6-1 | NA | CASSVDRMNTGELFF | TGTGCCAGCAGTGTTGACAGAATGAACACCGGGGAGCTGTTTTTT
TRBJ1-2 | NA | TRBV7-9 | NA | CASSLAGMDRIYGYTF | TGTGCCAGCAGCTTAGCGGGGATGGACCGCATCTATGGCTACACCTTC
TRBJ1-2 | NA | TRBV27 | NA | CASSPGPAGGYTF | TGTGCCAGCAGTCCTGGACCAGCGGGTGGCTACACCTTC
TRBJ2-7 | NA | TRBV7-6 | NA | CASSLDPEGGEQYF | TGTGCCAGCAGCCTCGATCCCGAGGGCGGCGAGCAGTACTTC
TRBJ2-3 | NA | TRBV5-1 | NA | CASSLEGFPDTQYF | TGCGCCAGCAGCTTGGAAGGTTTTCCAGATACGCAGTATTTT
TRBJ2-2 | NA | TRBV28 | TRBD1 | CASSLTLQGASGELFF | TGTGCCAGCAGTTTAACGCTACAGGGGGCGTCCGGGGAGCTGTTTTTT
TRBJ1-1 | few | TRBV27 | NA | CASKIGGGNTEAFF | TGTGCCAGCAAAATAGGAGGCGGGAACACTGAAGCTTTCTTT
TRBJ2-7 | NA | TRBV2 | TRBD1 | CASRPRGLYEQYF | TGTGCCAGCAGGCCCAGGGGGCTTTACGAGCAGTACTTC
TRBJ1-5 | NA | TRBV27 | NA | CASTSGGGNQPQHF | TGTGCCAGCACCTCCGGGGGGGGCAATCAGCCCCAGCATTTT
TRBJ2-5 | NA | TRBV27 | TRBD2 | CASSFILAGGQETQYF | TGTGCCAGCAGTTTTATCCTAGCGGGAGGACAAGAGACCCAGTACTTC
TRBJ2-3 | NA | TRBV6-6 | NA | CASSYSRGDTQYF | TGTGCCAGCAGTTACTCCCGGGGAGATACGCAGTATTTT
TRBJ2-7 | NA | TRBV2 | TRBD1 | CASSEVQGEDYEQYF | TGTGCCAGCAGTGAGGTGCAGGGGGAAGACTACGAGCAGTACTTC
TRBJ2-2 | NA | TRBV9 | TRBD1 | CASSVAGTGAGELFF | TGTGCCAGCAGCGTAGCGGGGACAGGGGCCGGGGAGCTGTTTTTT